The 32 T cell receptor beta chains reported below all come from one sample, sequenced in a study of human T cells and chemical hapten exposure. This sample's time point: patch test 1, 2 weeks after DPC sensitization. The treatment is: therapeutic diphenylcyclopropenone sensitization with weekly scalp DPC. Using its own MiXCR run on the RACE reads, TCRdb lists one record per CDR3 protein. The sample has 95,000 or so distinct CDR3 sequences; about 11% are singletons. The material was whole blood, obtained in connection with sensitization to the hapten diphenylcyclopropenone (DPC). The receptors here all came from a man aged 40-50 years with alopecia areata. Some clones in this sample may be carry-over from other donors' samples.

This clonotype was counted only a few times. The rearrangement links TRBV20-1 to TRBJ2-1; D possibly uses TRBD1 or TRBD2 (5 bases each). V gave up 3 bases and J gave up 9 bases, with 21 bases separating them. The CDR3 sequence is 15 residues long. Germline V gene lookup returns CDR1 DFQATT and CDR2 SNEGSKA (reference sequence). CDR3 region: CSASGGDGWGSEQFF. CDR3 DNA: TGCAGTGCTAGTGGGGGTGACGGTTGGGGAAGTGAGCAGTTCTTC.

The rearrangement joins TRBV9 to TRBJ2-2; D remains unclear. CDR1 is SGDLS and CDR2 is YYNGEE in the germline V gene. The CDR3 has 16 amino acids. V was cut by 6 bases and J by 8 bases, with 23 bases left in between. Written as DNA, the CDR3 is TGTGCCAGCACCGTGAACCCGGGTCCCGTTCCGGGGGAGCTGTTTTTT. Its translation is CASTVNPGPVPGELFF.

This clonotype has only a few counts. The chain couples TRBV19 to TRBJ2-1; 10 nucleotides match TRBD2. V lost 7 bases, J lost 10 bases, and 7 bases stayed unmatched. Germline V gene sequence: CDR1 LNHDA, CDR2 SQIVND (reference sequence). CDR3 length: 13 amino acids. The CDR3 nucleotides read TGTGCCAGTACCGTCGTAGCGGGAGGCGAGCAGTTCTTC. Translated: CASTVVAGGEQFF.

The chain joins TRBV6-2 or TRBV6-3 to TRBJ2-7; 11 positions match TRBD1. This CDR3 is 15 amino acids long. The V segment lost 2 bases and the J segment 2 bases; nucleotides outside the gene matches: 2. Germline V gene lookup returns CDR1 MNHEY and CDR2 SVGEGT. Here the CDR3 reads CASSYLGQGAYEQYF. CDR3 bases: TGTGCCAGCAGTTACCTGGGACAGGGGGCCTACGAGCAGTACTTC.

Ten or more counts support this clonotype. This chain links TRBV20-1 with TRBJ2-3; D gene ambiguous. V lost 0 bases and J 2 bases, leaving 6 bases between the germline ends. The CDR3 consists of 13 residues. The germline V gene encodes CDR1 DFQATT and CDR2 SNEGSKA (reference sequence). CDR3 nucleotides: TGCAGTGCTAGAGATAGCCCCACAGATACGCAGTATTTT. This translates into CSARDSPTDTQYF.

The chain couples TRBV18 to TRBJ1-1; D gene unclear. The CDR3 length is 13 residues. Trimming removed 4 bases at V and 1 base at J, with 7 bases between. Germline V gives CDR1 KGHSH, CDR2 LQKENI. The DNA of the CDR3 is TGTGCCAGCTCACTCAGCAAGAACACTGAAGCTTTCTTT. Residues: CASSLSKNTEAFF.

The rearrangement joins TRBV12-3 or TRBV12-4 to TRBJ2-1, with D unresolved. The CDR3 extends over 12 amino acids. The ends were cut back, 10 bases at V and 13 bases at J, with 20 bases in the middle. CDR3 region: CATAKLALSQFF. The CDR3 bases are TGTGCCACAGCAAAATTGGCCCTAAGCCAGTTCTTC.

The rearrangement joins TRBV5-1 to TRBJ2-4, with 9 bases aligning to TRBD1. Germline V gives CDR1 SGHRS, CDR2 YFSETQ. This CDR3 has 16 residues. J lost 7 bases, V lost 4 bases, and 12 bases had no gene match. The CDR3 is CASSLEDRGFSNIQYF. CDR3 coding DNA: TGCGCCAGCAGCCTAGAAGACAGGGGGTTTTCCAACATTCAGTACTTC.

This clonotype has at least ten counts. V is TRBV29-1 and J is TRBJ1-5; D possibly corresponds to TRBD1 (5 bases). The germline V gene has CDR1 SQVTM and CDR2 ANQGSEA. The germline V and J ends were trimmed by 6 bases and 4 bases, with 10 bases remaining between them. The CDR3 has 12 amino acids. CDR3 protein: CSVGGTNQPQHF. For the CDR3, the DNA is TGCAGCGTGGGAGGGACGAATCAGCCCCAGCATTTT. The full variable domain, its missing parts supplied by reference TRBV29-1 and TRBJ1-5, is SAVISQKPSRDICQRGTSLTIQCQVDSQVTMMFWYRQQPGQSLTLIATANQGSEATYESGFVIDKFPISRPNLTFSTLTVSNMSPEDSSIYLCSVGGTNQPQHFGDGTRLSIL.

This clonotype was counted ten times or more. The rearrangement joins TRBV20-1 to TRBJ2-3, with D unclear. V shed 0 bases and J shed 2 bases, with 9 bases lying between them. The V gene's germline CDR1 is DFQATT and CDR2 SNEGSKA (reference sequence). The CDR3 is made up of 14 amino acids. The CDR3 coding sequence is TGCAGTGCTAGAGATCTAGGTGCCACAGATACGCAGTATTTT. Protein sequence: CSARDLGATDTQYF.

This clonotype came up a few times. The genes are TRBV24-1 and TRBJ2-3, with D possibly being TRBD1 or TRBD2 (5 bases each). The germline gives CDR1 KGHDR, CDR2 SFDVKD. Trimming took off 10 bases at V and 4 bases at J, with 11 bases between the two ends. This CDR3 has 12 amino acids. The CDR3 reads CATGVKADTQYF. As DNA, the CDR3 is TGTGCCACGGGGGTAAAGGCAGATACGCAGTATTTT.

CDR3 sequence reads: CASTRFGSYGYTF. The DNA of the CDR3 is TGTGCCAGCACCCGCTTTGGGAGCTATGGCTACACCTTC. This sequence joins TRBV6-5 and TRBJ1-2; D not resolved. Trimming shortened V by 7 bases and J by 4 bases, and 13 bases separated the two germline ends. The germline CDR1 and CDR2 sequences are MNHEY and SVGAGI. The CDR3 runs 13 residues.

V usage is TRBV5-1 and J usage is TRBJ2-1; D perhaps matches TRBD2 (5 bases). Looked up from germline, CDR1 is SGHRS and CDR2 is YFSETQ. V was pared by 0 bases and J by 9 bases, with 7 bases between. This CDR3 spans 12 amino acids. The CDR3 is CASSLAGIEQFF. CDR3 in DNA: TGCGCCAGCAGCTTGGCGGGAATTGAGCAGTTCTTC.

This clonotype was found many times. CDR3 sequence: CSARGPGAEAFF. DNA for the CDR3: TGCAGTGCTAGAGGGCCCGGAGCTGAAGCTTTCTTT. The chain combines TRBV20-1 with TRBJ1-1; D is uncertain. Trimming stripped 1 base from V and 6 bases from J, with 9 bases between. The V gene's germline CDR1 is DFQATT and CDR2 SNEGSKA (reference sequence). CDR3 length equals 12 residues.

This clonotype was observed a few times. The chain couples TRBV6-1 to TRBJ2-5; D not certain. V lost 10 bases and J 3 bases, leaving 9 bases between the germline ends. CDR1 is MNHNS and CDR2 is SASEGT in the germline V gene. The CDR3 sequence is 11 residues long. CDR3 sequence reads: CATSREETQYF. CDR3 DNA: TGTGCCACATCACGGGAAGAGACCCAGTACTTC.

This chain's CDR3 is CASSPVGTSTDTQYF. CDR3 nucleotide sequence: TGTGCCAGCAGCCCTGTTGGCACGAGCACAGATACGCAGTATTTT. This rearrangement joins TRBV28 to TRBJ2-3; D is uncertain. V lost 6 bases to trimming and J lost 0 bases, with 13 bases between them. The germline CDR1 and CDR2 sequences are MDHEN and SYDVKM. This CDR3 region has 15 residues.

In regard to this clonotype: A much larger clone sits a single nucleotide away, making a read error possible. CDR3 residues: CAWMDAGNTIYF. In DNA form, the CDR3 reads TGTGCCTGGATGGACGCTGGAAACACCATATATTTT. The chain recombines TRBV30 with TRBJ1-3; D is uncertain. The CDR3 totals 12 residues. V shed 4 bases and J shed 2 bases, with 6 bases lying between them. CDR1 is GTSNPN, CDR2 SVGIG, per germline (reference sequence).

The rearrangement links TRBV5-1 to TRBJ2-5; possible D gene TRBD2, 6 bases. The CDR3 runs 14 residues. V was trimmed by 5 bases and J by 1 base, leaving 12 bases between them. Germline CDR1 is SGHRS and CDR2 is YFSETQ. The CDR3 coding sequence is TGCGCCAGCAGACCTGGGACTCTCCAAGAGACCCAGTACTTC. Residues: CASRPGTLQETQYF.

V usage is TRBV6-2 or TRBV6-3 and J usage is TRBJ2-3, with 9 bases matching TRBD2. With V trimmed by 6 bases and J by 6 bases, 10 bases remained unmatched. Germline V gene lookup returns CDR1 MNHEY and CDR2 SVGEGT. The CDR3 has 15 amino acids. CDR3 sequence (DNA): TGTGCCAGCAGCTCCGGGACTAGCTATGCGGATACGCAGTATTTT. Its protein product is CASSSGTSYADTQYF.

The chain carries TRBV18 and TRBJ2-3, with D perhaps matching TRBD2 (6 bases). The germline V and J ends were trimmed by 2 bases and 2 bases, with 14 bases remaining between them. The CDR3 runs to 16 residues. In germline, CDR1 is KGHSH, CDR2 LQKENI. The CDR3: CASSPFSGSLTDTQYF. The DNA for the CDR3 is TGTGCCAGCTCACCATTCTCCGGGAGCCTCACAGATACGCAGTATTTT. The complete variable domain, with remaining parts taken from reference TRBV18 and TRBJ2-3, reads NAGVMQNPRHLVRRRGQEARLRCSPMKGHSHVYWYRQLPEEGLKFMVYLQKENIIDESGMPKERFSAEFPKEGPSILRIQQVVRGDSAAYFCASSPFSGSLTDTQYFGPGTRLTVL.

Concerning this clonotype: A single base separates this from a much larger clone, so it may be a read error. The chain carries TRBV11-1 and TRBJ2-1; 7 nucleotides match TRBD2. The germline CDR1 and CDR2 sequences are SGHAT and FQDESV (reference sequence). CDR3 length: 15 residues. CDR3 DNA: TGTGCCAGCAGCTTAGGCCGGGACTACTACAATGGGCAGTTCTTC. This encodes CASSLGRDYYNGQFF.

In this sample, this clonotype turned up a few times. The J gene is TRBJ2-1, the V gene TRBV10-3, with D maybe TRBD1 (5 bases). Per the germline V gene, CDR1 is ENHRY and CDR2 is SYGVKD. Trimming removed 10 bases from V and 4 bases from J, with 23 bases in between. This CDR3 spans 16 amino acids. The CDR3 is CATTESARQGYNEQFF. CDR3 nucleotides: TGTGCCACCACCGAGTCCGCCCGTCAGGGTTACAATGAGCAGTTCTTC.

This clonotype appeared a few times. V usage is TRBV7-9 and J usage is TRBJ1-3; 7 bases match TRBD1. After removal of 6 bases from V and 2 bases from J, the junction contained 1 base not matched to a gene. The germline CDR1 and CDR2 sequences are SEHNR and FQNEAQ (reference sequence). The CDR3 runs 13 residues. CDR3 region: CASRGQPGNTIYF. CDR3 in DNA: TGTGCCAGCAGGGGACAGCCTGGAAACACCATATATTTT.

This clonotype was counted a few times. This chain joins TRBV6-1 and TRBJ2-1, with D uncertain. The germline CDR1 and CDR2 sequences are MNHNS and SASEGT. Trimming stripped 1 base from V and 8 bases from J, with 3 bases between. This CDR3 is built from 11 residues. CDR3 coding DNA: TGTGCCAGCAGTGAAGTCTATGAGCAGTTCTTC. Translated: CASSEVYEQFF.

This clonotype showed up many times. This chain joins TRBV7-2 and TRBJ2-7; no firm D call. The CDR3 length is 14 residues. The ends were cut back, 5 bases at V and 2 bases at J, with 13 bases in the middle. Germline V CDR1 and CDR2: SGHTA, FQGNSA. In DNA, the CDR3 is TGTGCCAGCAGCCCCCCCGCGGCTACCTACGAGCAGTACTTC. This encodes CASSPPAATYEQYF.

The chain combines TRBV5-1 with TRBJ1-5, with unresolved D. The germline V and J ends were trimmed by 0 bases and 0 bases, with 7 bases remaining between them. Germline V gene lookup returns CDR1 SGHRS and CDR2 YFSETQ. The CDR3 consists of 15 residues. The CDR3 loop reads CASSLAGYSNQPQHF. The CDR3, as DNA: TGCGCCAGCAGCTTGGCCGGGTATAGCAATCAGCCCCAGCATTTT.

This clonotype was detected a few times. V and J are TRBV4-2 and TRBJ1-5; no reliable D call. Germline V gives CDR1 LGHNA, CDR2 YNFKEQ. V was cut by 0 bases and J by 0 bases, with 6 bases left in between. The CDR3 totals 15 residues. The CDR3 nucleotides read TGTGCCAGCAGCCAAGAATACAGTAGCAATCAGCCCCAGCATTTT. Amino acids: CASSQEYSSNQPQHF.

The chain combines TRBV12-3 or TRBV12-4 with TRBJ1-5; D gene uncertain. The CDR3 loop spans 15 amino acids. V lost 7 bases and J lost 2, with 15 bases in between. The CDR3 sequence is CASILNADGNQPQHF. DNA of the CDR3: TGTGCCAGCATACTCAATGCCGACGGCAATCAGCCCCAGCATTTT.

This clonotype has only a few counts. This chain joins TRBV7-2 and TRBJ2-7, with 10 bases that match TRBD2. CDR1 is SGHTA, CDR2 FQGNSA, per germline. V lost 5 bases, J lost 7 bases, and 8 bases stayed unmatched. CDR3 length equals 14 residues. The CDR3 sequence: CASSQGALAGEQYV. The CDR3 bases are TGTGCCAGCAGCCAGGGGGCACTAGCGGGGGAGCAGTACGTC.

The chain has TRBV30 and TRBJ2-4, with D perhaps TRBD1 or TRBD2 (5 bases each). The CDR3 runs 14 residues. V was cut by 0 bases and J by 3 bases, with 9 bases left in between. Germline V gene sequence: CDR1 GTSNPN, CDR2 SVGIG (reference sequence). The CDR3 region has the DNA TGTGCCTGGAGTGTAACTGGGGGCAAAAACATTCAGTACTTC. This translates into CAWSVTGGKNIQYF.

This clonotype came up a few times. The genes are TRBV5-1 and TRBJ2-1, with D tentatively TRBD2 (6 bases). Deletions cut 0 bases from V and 6 bases from J, with 13 bases between. The CDR3 runs 15 residues. The V gene's germline CDR1 is SGHRS and CDR2 YFSETQ. CDR3 coding DNA: TGCGCCAGCAGCTTGGTAGCCGGGGGTCCCAATGAGCAGTTCTTC. Translated: CASSLVAGGPNEQFF.

This clonotype was observed many times. V usage is TRBV5-1 and J usage is TRBJ1-6; D may be TRBD1 (5 bases). The V end lost 0 bases, the J end lost 8 bases, and 9 bases lay between the germline ends. The V gene's germline CDR1 is SGHRS and CDR2 YFSETQ. CDR3 size: 14 residues. In DNA, the CDR3 is TGCGCCAGCAGCTTGGGGGCAGGGTATTCACCCCTCCACTTT. Residues: CASSLGAGYSPLHF.